This T cell receptor beta chain is from a study of T cells in Graves' hyperthyroidism and ophthalmopathy. V gave up 3 bases and J gave up 5 bases; unmatched junction bases: 1. The CDR3 has 13 residues. Germline V gene data show CDR1 as SGHTA and CDR2 as FQGTGA. RNA transcripts served as the template for amplifying TCR beta CDR3 regions. TCR CDR3 regions were first amplified by RT-PCR with HTBI primers. TCRdb fed the multiplex PCR reads into MiXCR, producing one record per CDR3 protein. Found here are roughly 600,000 distinct CDR3 sequences, more than 12% of them singletons; the top ten hold under 15%. In this sample, this clonotype turned up many times.

The sample taken for sequencing was blood. The genes are TRBV7-3 and TRBJ2-1; 7 bases are a match to TRBD2. This receptor was obtained from a woman aged 45 to 65 with Graves' ophthalmopathy. The CDR3 sequence is CASSFGTNNEQFF. CDR3 sequence (DNA): TGTGCCAGCAGCTTCGGGACTAACAATGAGCAGTTCTTC.